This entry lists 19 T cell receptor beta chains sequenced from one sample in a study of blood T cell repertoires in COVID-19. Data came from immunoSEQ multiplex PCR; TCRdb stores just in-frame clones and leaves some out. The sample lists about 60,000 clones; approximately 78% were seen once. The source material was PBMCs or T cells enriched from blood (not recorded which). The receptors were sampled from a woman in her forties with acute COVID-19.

CDR3 sequence (DNA): TGCGCCAGCAGTCGAAAACGGACAGGGAACACTGAAGCTTTCTTT. It is translated as CASSRKRTGNTEAFF. The chain carries TRBV10-1 and TRBJ1-1, with 7 bases fitting TRBD1. CDR1 and CDR2 (germline): WNHNN, SYGVQD (reference sequence). This CDR3 comprises 15 residues. After removal of 5 bases from V and 1 base from J, the junction contained 7 bases not matched to a gene.

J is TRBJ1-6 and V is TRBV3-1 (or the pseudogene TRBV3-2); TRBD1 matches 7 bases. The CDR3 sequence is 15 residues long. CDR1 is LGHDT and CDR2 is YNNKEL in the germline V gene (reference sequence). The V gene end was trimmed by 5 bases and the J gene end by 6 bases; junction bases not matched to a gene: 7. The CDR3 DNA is TGTGCCAGCAGCGGCCGGGACAGATTTAATTCACCCCTCCACTTT. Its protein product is CASSGRDRFNSPLHF.

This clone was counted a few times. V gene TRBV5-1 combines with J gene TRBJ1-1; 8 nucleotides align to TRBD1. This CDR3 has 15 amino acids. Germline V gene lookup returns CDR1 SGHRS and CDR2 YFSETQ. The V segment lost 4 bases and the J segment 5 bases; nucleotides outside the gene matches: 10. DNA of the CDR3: TGCGCCAGCAGCCCGACAGGGGTCGGGGGAACTGAAGCTTTCTTT. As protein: CASSPTGVGGTEAFF.

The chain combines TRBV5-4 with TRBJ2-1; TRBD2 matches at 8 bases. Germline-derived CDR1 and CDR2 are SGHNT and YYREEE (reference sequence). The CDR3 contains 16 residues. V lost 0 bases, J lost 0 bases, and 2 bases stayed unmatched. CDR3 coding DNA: TGTGCCAGCAGCTTGGAACTAGCGGTCTCCTACAATGAGCAGTTCTTC. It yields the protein CASSLELAVSYNEQFF. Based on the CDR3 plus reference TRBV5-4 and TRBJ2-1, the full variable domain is ETGVTQSPTHLIKTRGQQVTLRCSSQSGHNTVSWYQQALGQGPQFIFQYYREEENGRGNFPPRFSGLQFPNYSSELNVNALELDDSALYLCASSLELAVSYNEQFFGPGTRLTVL.

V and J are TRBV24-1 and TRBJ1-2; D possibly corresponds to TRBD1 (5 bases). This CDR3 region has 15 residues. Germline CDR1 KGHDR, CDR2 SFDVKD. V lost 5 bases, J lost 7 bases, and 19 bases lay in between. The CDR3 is CATSAGHSQIFGYTF. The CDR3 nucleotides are TGTGCCACCAGTGCCGGACACAGCCAGATTTTTGGCTACACCTTC.

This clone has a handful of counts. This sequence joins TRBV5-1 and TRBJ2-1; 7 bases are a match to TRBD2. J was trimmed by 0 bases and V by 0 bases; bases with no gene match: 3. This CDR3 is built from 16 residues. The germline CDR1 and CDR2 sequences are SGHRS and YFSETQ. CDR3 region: CASSLVGGSSYNEQFF. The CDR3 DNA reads TGCGCCAGCAGCTTGGTGGGCGGGAGCTCCTACAATGAGCAGTTCTTC.

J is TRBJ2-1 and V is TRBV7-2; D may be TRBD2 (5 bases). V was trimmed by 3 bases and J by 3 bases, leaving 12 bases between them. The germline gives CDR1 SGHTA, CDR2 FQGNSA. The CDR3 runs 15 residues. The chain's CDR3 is CASSFFASGYNEQFF. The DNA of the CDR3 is TGTGCCAGCAGCTTTTTTGCCAGCGGCTACAATGAGCAGTTCTTC.

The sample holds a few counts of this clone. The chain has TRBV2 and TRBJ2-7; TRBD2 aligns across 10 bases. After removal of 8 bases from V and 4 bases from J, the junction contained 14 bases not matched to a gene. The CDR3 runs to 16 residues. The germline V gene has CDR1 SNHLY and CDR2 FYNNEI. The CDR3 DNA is TGTGCCAGCGGTTGGAGGCTAGCGGGGGCTGTTTACGAGCAGTACGTC. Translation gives CASGWRLAGAVYEQYV.

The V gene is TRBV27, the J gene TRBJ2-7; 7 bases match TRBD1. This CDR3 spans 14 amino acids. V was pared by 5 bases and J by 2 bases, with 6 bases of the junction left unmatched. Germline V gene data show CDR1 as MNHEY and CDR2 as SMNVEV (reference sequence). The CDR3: CASSIAGTAYEQYF. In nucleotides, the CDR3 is TGTGCCAGCAGTATAGCCGGGACAGCCTACGAGCAGTACTTC.

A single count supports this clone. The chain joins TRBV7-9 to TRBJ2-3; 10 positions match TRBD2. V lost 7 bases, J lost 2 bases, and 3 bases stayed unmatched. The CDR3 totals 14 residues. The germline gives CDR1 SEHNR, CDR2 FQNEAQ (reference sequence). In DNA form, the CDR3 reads TGTGCCAGCACAACTAGCGGGGACACAGATACGCAGTATTTT. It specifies CASTTSGDTDTQYF.

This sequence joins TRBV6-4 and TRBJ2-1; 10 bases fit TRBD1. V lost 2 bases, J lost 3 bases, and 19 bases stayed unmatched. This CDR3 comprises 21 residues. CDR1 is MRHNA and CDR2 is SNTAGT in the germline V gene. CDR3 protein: CASSDPLPGQGSLFLYNEQFF. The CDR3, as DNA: TGTGCCAGCAGTGACCCCCTTCCGGGACAGGGGTCTCTTTTCCTCTACAATGAGCAGTTCTTC.

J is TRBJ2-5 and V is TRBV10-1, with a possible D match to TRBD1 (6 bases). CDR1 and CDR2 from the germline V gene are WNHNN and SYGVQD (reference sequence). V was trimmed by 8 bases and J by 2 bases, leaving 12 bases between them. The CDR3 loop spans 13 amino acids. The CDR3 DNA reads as TGCGCCAGCCAAGGACAGTTACAAGAGACCCAGTACTTC. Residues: CASQGQLQETQYF.

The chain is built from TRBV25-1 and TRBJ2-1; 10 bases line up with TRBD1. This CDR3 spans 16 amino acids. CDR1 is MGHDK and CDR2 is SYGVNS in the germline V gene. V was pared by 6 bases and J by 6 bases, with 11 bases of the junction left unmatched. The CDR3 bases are TGTGCCAGCAGCGACCGTGGACAGGGGGTTTTCAATGAGCAGTTCTTC. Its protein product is CASSDRGQGVFNEQFF.

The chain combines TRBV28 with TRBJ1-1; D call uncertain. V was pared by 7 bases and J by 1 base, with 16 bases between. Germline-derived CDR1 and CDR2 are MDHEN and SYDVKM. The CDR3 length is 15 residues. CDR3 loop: CASIIGFRGNTEAFF. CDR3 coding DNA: TGTGCCAGCATCATAGGGTTTCGGGGGAACACTGAAGCTTTCTTT.

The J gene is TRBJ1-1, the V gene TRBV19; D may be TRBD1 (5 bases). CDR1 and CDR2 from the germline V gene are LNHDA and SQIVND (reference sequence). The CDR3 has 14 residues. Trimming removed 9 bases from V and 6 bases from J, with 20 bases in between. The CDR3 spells CASKMRGMFAEAFF. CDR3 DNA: TGTGCCAGCAAAATGCGGGGCATGTTTGCTGAAGCTTTCTTT.

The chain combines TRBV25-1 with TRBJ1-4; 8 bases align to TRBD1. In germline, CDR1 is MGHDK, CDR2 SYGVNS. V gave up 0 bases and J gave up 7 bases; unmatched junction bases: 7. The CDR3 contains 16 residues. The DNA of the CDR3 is TGTGCCAGCAGTGAATATAGGACAGGGCAGGGTGAAAAACTGTTTTTT. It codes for CASSEYRTGQGEKLFF.

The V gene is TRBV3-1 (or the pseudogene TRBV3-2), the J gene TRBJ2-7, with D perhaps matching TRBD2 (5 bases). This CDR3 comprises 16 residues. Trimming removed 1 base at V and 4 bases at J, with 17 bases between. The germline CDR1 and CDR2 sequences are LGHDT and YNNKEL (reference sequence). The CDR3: CASSQGIRGLHYEQYF. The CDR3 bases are TGTGCCAGCAGCCAAGGGATTCGAGGGTTACATTACGAGCAGTACTTC.

CDR3 residues: CATGRTDTQYF. The CDR3 DNA reads as TGTGCCACCGGCCGTACAGATACGCAGTATTTT. The chain recombines TRBV24-1 with TRBJ2-3; D ambiguous. The CDR3 sequence is 11 residues long. Germline CDR1 and CDR2: KGHDR and SFDVKD. The ends were cut back, 9 bases at V and 3 bases at J, with 6 bases in the middle.

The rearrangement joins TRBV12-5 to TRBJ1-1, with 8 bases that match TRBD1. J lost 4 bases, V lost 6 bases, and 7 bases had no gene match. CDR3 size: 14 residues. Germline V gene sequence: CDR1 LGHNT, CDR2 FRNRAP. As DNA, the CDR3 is TGTGCTAGTGGCCGGTCAGGGGGCCTCACTGAAGCTTTCTTT. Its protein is CASGRSGGLTEAFF. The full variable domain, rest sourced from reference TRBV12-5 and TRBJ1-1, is DARVTQTPRHKVTEMGQEVTMRCQPILGHNTVFWYRQTMMQGLELLAYFRNRAPLDDSGMPKDRFSAEMPDATLATLKIQPSEPRDSAVYFCASGRSGGLTEAFFGQGTRLTVV.